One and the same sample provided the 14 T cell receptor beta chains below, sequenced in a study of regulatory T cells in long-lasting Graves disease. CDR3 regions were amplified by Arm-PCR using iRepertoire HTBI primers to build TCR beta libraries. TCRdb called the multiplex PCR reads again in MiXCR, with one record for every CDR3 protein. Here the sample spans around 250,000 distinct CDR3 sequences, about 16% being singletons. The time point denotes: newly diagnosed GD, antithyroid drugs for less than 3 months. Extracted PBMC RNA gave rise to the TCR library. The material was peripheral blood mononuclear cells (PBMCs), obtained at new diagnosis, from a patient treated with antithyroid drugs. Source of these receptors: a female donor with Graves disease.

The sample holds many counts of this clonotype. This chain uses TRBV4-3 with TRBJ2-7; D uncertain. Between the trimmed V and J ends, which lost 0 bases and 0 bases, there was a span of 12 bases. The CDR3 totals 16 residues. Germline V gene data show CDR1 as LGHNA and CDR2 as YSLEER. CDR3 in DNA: TGCGCCAGCAGCCAAGACCCCGACCGCTACTCCTACGAGCAGTACTTC. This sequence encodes CASSQDPDRYSYEQYF.

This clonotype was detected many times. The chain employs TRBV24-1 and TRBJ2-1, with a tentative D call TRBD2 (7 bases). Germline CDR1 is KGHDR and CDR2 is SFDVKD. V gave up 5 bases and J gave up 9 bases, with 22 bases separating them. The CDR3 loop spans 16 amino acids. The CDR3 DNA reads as TGTGCCACCAGTGGAGGGAGGGGGGAGGGCCTTGGTGAGCAGTTCTTC. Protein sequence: CATSGGRGEGLGEQFF.

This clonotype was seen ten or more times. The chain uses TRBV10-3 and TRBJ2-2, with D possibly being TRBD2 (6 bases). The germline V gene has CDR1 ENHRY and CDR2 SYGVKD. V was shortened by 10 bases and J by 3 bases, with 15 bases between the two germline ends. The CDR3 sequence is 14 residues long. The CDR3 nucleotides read TGTGCCACCCAGACTAGTGTGGACACCGGGGAGCTGTTTTTT. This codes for CATQTSVDTGELFF.

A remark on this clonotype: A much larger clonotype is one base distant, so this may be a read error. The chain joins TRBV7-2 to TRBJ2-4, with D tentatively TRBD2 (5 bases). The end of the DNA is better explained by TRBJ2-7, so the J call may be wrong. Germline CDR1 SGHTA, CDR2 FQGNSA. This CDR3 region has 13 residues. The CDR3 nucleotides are TGTGCCAGCAGCCCACGGACTCCCCCCGAGCAGTACTTC. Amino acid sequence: CASSPRTPPEQYF.

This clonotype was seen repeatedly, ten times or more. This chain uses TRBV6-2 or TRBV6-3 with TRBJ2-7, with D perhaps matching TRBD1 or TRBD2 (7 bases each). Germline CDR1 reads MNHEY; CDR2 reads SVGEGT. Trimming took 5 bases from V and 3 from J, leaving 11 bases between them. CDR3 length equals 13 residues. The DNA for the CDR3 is TGTGCCAGCAGTGACAGGGAGGGCTACGAGCAGTACTTC. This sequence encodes CASSDREGYEQYF.

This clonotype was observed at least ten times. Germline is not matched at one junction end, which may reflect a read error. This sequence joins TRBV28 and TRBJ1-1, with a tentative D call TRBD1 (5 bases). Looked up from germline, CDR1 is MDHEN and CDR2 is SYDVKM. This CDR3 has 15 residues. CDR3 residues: CASSLRGRGGTEAFF. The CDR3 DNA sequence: TGTGCCAGCAGTTTAAGGGGCCGGGGCGGCACTGAAGCCTTCTTT.

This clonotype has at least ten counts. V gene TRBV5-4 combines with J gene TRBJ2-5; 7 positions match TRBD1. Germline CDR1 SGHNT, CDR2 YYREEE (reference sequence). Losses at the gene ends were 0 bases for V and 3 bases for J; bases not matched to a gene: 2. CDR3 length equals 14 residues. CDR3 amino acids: CASSLDGTEETQYF. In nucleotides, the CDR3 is TGTGCCAGCAGCTTGGATGGGACAGAAGAGACCCAGTACTTC.

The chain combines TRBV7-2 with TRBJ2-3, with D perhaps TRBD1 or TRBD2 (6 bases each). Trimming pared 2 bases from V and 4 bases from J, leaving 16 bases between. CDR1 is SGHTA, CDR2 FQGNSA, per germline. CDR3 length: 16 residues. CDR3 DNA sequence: TGTGCCAGCAGCTTAAAAACGGGGGCGATCGCAGATACGCAGTATTTT. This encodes CASSLKTGAIADTQYF.

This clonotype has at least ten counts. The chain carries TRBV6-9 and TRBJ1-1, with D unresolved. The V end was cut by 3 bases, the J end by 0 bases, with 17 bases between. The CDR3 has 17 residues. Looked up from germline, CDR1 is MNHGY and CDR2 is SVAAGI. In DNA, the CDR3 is TGTGCCAGCAGTTACTTGCCGGCGGAGTACATGAACACTGAAGCTTTCTTT. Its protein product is CASSYLPAEYMNTEAFF.

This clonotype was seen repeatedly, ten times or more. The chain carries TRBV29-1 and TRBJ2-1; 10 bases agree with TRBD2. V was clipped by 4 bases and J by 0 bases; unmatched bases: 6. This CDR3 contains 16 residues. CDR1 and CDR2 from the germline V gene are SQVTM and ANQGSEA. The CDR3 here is CSVGRLAGSSYNEQFF. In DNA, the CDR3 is TGCAGCGTTGGACGACTAGCGGGTAGCTCCTACAATGAGCAGTTCTTC.

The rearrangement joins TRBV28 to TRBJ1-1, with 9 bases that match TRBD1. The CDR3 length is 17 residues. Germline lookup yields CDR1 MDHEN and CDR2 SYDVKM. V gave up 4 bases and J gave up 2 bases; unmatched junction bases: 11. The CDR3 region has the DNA TGTGCCAGCAGTTCGCCGGGACAGGGATCAATAAACACTGAAGCTTTCTTT. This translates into CASSSPGQGSINTEAFF.

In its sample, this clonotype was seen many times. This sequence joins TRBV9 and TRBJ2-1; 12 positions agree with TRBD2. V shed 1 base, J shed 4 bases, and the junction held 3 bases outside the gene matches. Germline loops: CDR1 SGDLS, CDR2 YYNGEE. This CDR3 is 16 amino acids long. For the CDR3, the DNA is TGTGCCAGCAGCGTATCGGGACTAGCGGGTTACAATGAGCAGTTCTTC. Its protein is CASSVSGLAGYNEQFF. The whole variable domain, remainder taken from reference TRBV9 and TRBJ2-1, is DSGVTQTPKHLITATGQRVTLRCSPRSGDLSVYWYQQSLDQGLQFLIQYYNGEERAKGNILERFSAQQFPDLHSELNLSSLELGDSALYFCASSVSGLAGYNEQFFGPGTRLTVL.

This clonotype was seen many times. The CDR3 loop is CSARATGGVQPQHF. The CDR3, as DNA: TGCAGTGCTAGGGCGACAGGGGGCGTACAGCCCCAGCATTTT. The chain links TRBV20-1 to TRBJ1-5; 10 nucleotides agree with TRBD1. V was clipped by 3 bases and J by 7 bases; unmatched bases: 6. The length of the CDR3 is 14 residues. The germline gives CDR1 DFQATT, CDR2 SNEGSKA (reference sequence).

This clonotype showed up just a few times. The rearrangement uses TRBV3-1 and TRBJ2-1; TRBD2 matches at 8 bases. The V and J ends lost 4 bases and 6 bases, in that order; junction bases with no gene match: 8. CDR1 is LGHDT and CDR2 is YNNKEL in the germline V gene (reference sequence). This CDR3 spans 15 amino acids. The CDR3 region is CASSLYSGTFNEQFF. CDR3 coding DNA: TGTGCCAGCAGCCTCTATAGCGGGACCTTCAATGAGCAGTTCTTC.